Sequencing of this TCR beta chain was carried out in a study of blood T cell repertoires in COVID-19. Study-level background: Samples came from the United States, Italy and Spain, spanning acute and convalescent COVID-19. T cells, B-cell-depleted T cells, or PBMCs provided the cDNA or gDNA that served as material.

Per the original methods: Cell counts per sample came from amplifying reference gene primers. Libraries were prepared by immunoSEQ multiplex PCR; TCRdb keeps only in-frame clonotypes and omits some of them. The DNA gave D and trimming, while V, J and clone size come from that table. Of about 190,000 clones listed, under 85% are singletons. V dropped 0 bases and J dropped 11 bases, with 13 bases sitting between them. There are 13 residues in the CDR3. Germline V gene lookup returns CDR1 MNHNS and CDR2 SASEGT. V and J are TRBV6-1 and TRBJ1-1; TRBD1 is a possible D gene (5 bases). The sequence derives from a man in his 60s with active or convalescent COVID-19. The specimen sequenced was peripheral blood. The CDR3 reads CASSEAEQVKAFF. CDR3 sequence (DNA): TGTGCCAGCAGTGAAGCGGAACAGGTTAAGGCTTTCTTT.